Below, one TCR beta chain is given with its context. What it binds is not known. This CDR3 has 14 residues. Trimming shortened V by 1 base and J by 6 bases, and 10 bases separated the two germline ends. Looked up from germline, CDR1 is MNHNS and CDR2 is SASEGT. Terminally differentiated effector memory CD45RA+ cells were excluded from the naive CD8 cells, which were CD45RO-negative and positively selected for CCR7. The sample belongs to a study of shared clonotypes between healthy human individuals. General observations from the study: Relative to their counterparts shared across all four donors, non-shared clonotypes exhibited diminished generation probabilities.

At a deep level, the assay was run. Method: immunoSEQ multiplex PCR; TCRdb's copy keeps in-frame clones and lacks some. Of 1.5 million to 2.5 million clones listed, approximately 95% were seen once; the top ten hold approximately 1.2%. The sample taken for sequencing was naive CD8+ T cells sorted from blood. This sequence joins TRBV6-1 and TRBJ1-5; TRBD1 is a possible D gene (6 bases). The receptor was derived from a man aged 18 to 30 in good health. The CDR3 DNA follows: TGTGCCAGCAGTGAAGACGGGGGCGGTCAGCCCCAGCATTTT. It yields the protein CASSEDGGGQPQHF.